This record concerns one T cell receptor (beta chain) sequence. This clonotype was detected many times. Its specific antigen is unknown. No base quality values were provided; no much bigger clone lies one nucleotide off. The entry originates in a study of regulatory T cells in long-lasting Graves disease (TCRdb year 2021). Regarding the study in general: In the newly diagnosed Graves' disease group, patients had been taking antithyroid drugs for less than 3 months. Persistent Graves' disease patients were compared with newly diagnosed Graves' disease patients by peripheral blood TCR sequencing and RNA sequencing. The study was registered as a clinical trial and conducted in China. A total of some 33 samples were covered by TCR sequencing, comprising approximately 13 persistent and around 20 newly diagnosed Graves' disease patients. On the study overall, not on this receptor specifically: Only peripheral blood was studied, because thyroid tissue, the primary lesion, was inaccessible. Lower TCR Shannon entropy and fewer highly expanded clones were observed in persistent Graves' disease patients than in newly diagnosed patients, which suggested clonal expansion. Patients with persistent disease shared more public clonotypes (approximately 2,500) than newly diagnosed patients did (approximately 990). Sequencing and analysis were limited to the TCR beta chain. TRBV28, TRBJ1-2 and TRBJ2-5 were preferentially used in persistent disease, while TRBV20-1 and TRBJ2-1 were favored in newly diagnosed disease. The small sample size was acknowledged by the authors as a limitation that may reduce accuracy.

The library came from multiplex PCR. TCRdb lists the instrument as Illumina HiSeq 4000. To build TCR beta libraries, CDR3 regions were amplified by Arm-PCR using iRepertoire HTBI primers. Gel purification was performed on PCR products prior to sequencing. On the study's bioinformatics: A total of 60 to 80 TRBV and 14 TRBJ segments were identified across samples and were used for gene usage analysis of CDR3 amino acid clonotypes. Filtered high-quality paired reads were merged into contigs using COPE and FqMerger. BLAST was used to align contigs to the IMGT TRBV, TRBD and TRBJ reference genes, and CDR3 was defined following IMGT. Highly expanded clones were defined as clonotypes with a frequency above 0.1%. Shannon entropy served as the measure of repertoire diversity, while the Gini coefficient captured V-J evenness. Public clonotypes were defined as clonotypes shared by more than one individual. TCRdb's own reprocessing of the public reads used fastp at Q25 and MiXCR and kept productive beta chains. Merged by CDR3 protein, the rows form single entries marked with the most common genes and DNA. The V and J calls, along with clone size, are taken from TCRdb and not from the paper's own processing. The table for this sample lists a few hundred thousand distinct CDR3 sequences; 20% to 25% of them were counted only once. The ten most abundant clones make up roughly 14% of the sample.

This specimen's time point label, interpreted: newly diagnosed GD, antithyroid drugs for less than 3 months. For both TCR sequencing and RNA sequencing, RNA was extracted from PBMCs in TRIzol. The diagnosis of Graves' disease followed American Thyroid Association guidelines. The patients came from an endocrinology department in Xi'an, China. Each patient gave about 8.1 milliliters of peripheral blood, collected in an EDTA anticoagulant tube. Ficoll Paque Plus density gradient separation was used to isolate PBMCs, and no additional T cell sorting was done. An Agilent 2100 Bioanalyzer and agarose gel were used to check RNA quality, and a NanoDrop 2000 was used to measure RNA concentration. The CDR3 covers 18 residues, taking in both the cysteine and the phenylalanine. This entry keeps only the CDR3 DNA: 54 bases, framed from base 1. CDR1 and CDR2, per the germline V gene, are SGHVS and FQNEAQ. The V end loses 5 bases and the J end loses 0 bases, and a stretch of 22 bases separates them.

Rearrangement joined TRBV7-8 to TRBJ1-1; the D gene lacks a confident call. This sequence was found in a female donor with Graves disease. The material sequenced was peripheral blood mononuclear cells (PBMCs), taken at new diagnosis, from a patient treated with antithyroid drugs. The CDR3 region: CASSTPRGTDLMNTEAFF. The DNA reads as follows: TGTGCCAGCAGCACCCCCCGGGGAACCGATCTCATGAACACTGAAGCTTTCTTT.